This TCR beta chain was obtained from a study of T cell responses to AZD1222 COVID-19 vaccine. Study conclusions and caveats: Of spike-specific TCRs, nearly half reportedly target regions left unmutated in variants. Spike was spanned by vaccine-associated CD4 TCRs, which were dominant at 160-218 and 743-854. Females made up more of the donors, who were largely white British, and clonal diversity may have come out too low. Only 5 or 6 AZD1222 recipients were seropositive at baseline.

In regard to this clone: Its specificity is unknown.

CDR3 length: 13 residues. V gave up 4 bases and J gave up 4 bases, with 8 bases separating them. CDR1 and CDR2 (germline): MNHEY, SVGAGI. Here immunoSEQ multiplex PCR was the method, and the copy in TCRdb shows in-frame clones only, minus some. The sample has about 76,000 clones; around 80% are singletons. The material was peripheral blood, obtained 28 days after the second dose of the MenACWY control vaccine. This TCR derives from an adult who received the MenACWY meningococcal vaccine as a control. The chain is built from TRBV6-5 and TRBJ1-3, with unresolved D. The CDR3 loop is CASSSIKGNTIYF. The DNA for the CDR3 is TGTGCCAGCAGTTCCATCAAAGGAAACACCATATATTTT.